This passage covers 10 T cell receptor beta chains from one sample sequenced in a study of CD8 T cells in ankylosing spondylitis. Overall study findings and caveats: Among TCR beta sequences, a motif of eight highly homologous variants appeared characteristic of ankylosing spondylitis blood.

No cognate antigen is known for these TCRs. TCRdb fed the 5' RACE reads into MiXCR, producing one record per CDR3 protein. Of about 440,000 distinct CDR3 sequences listed, more than 15% are singletons. Sequences were obtained from blood, either unsorted or a sorted T cell fraction (not recorded which). The receptors come from a male donor with ankylosing spondylitis.

The CDR3 loop is CASNNRGRRTEAFF. The DNA for the CDR3 is TGTGCCAGCAATAACAGGGGGCGTCGGACTGAAGCTTTCTTT. The V call is TRBV2, the J call TRBJ1-1; 9 bases agree with TRBD1. Germline values: CDR1 SNHLY, CDR2 FYNNEI. The CDR3 totals 14 residues. Trimming removed 7 bases from V and 5 bases from J; junction bases left unmatched: 8.

The V gene is TRBV18, the J gene TRBJ2-7; D is perhaps TRBD1 (6 bases). V shed 2 bases and J shed 6 bases, with 17 bases lying between them. This CDR3 is 15 amino acids long. The germline CDR1 and CDR2 sequences are KGHSH and LQKENI. The CDR3 is CASSPKVEGVGEQYF. CDR3 nucleotide sequence: TGTGCCAGCTCACCAAAGGTTGAGGGGGTCGGCGAGCAGTACTTC.

This clonotype was observed many times. The V and J genes are TRBV20-1 and TRBJ1-3; possibly TRBD1 for D (5 bases). Germline values: CDR1 DFQATT, CDR2 SNEGSKA (reference sequence). The CDR3 extends over 14 amino acids. Trimming pared 0 bases from V and 5 bases from J, leaving 11 bases between. CDR3 in DNA: TGCAGTGCTAGAGATCATCAGGGAAGAAACACCATATATTTT. Its protein product is CSARDHQGRNTIYF.

This clonotype was observed a handful of times. This chain joins TRBV4-2 and TRBJ2-1; D gene ambiguous. Trimming left V 1 base short and J 4 bases short, with 17 bases between. From germline, CDR1 is LGHNA and CDR2 YNFKEQ. CDR3 length: 17 residues. Here the CDR3 reads CASSQATLRSGYNEQFF. CDR3 nucleotides: TGTGCCAGCAGCCAAGCCACCTTAAGGTCAGGATACAATGAGCAGTTCTTC.

This clonotype was seen more than once but under ten times. This chain connects TRBV20-1 to TRBJ1-5, with a possible D match to TRBD1 (6 bases). This CDR3 region has 17 residues. Trimming removed 1 base at V and 1 base at J, with 17 bases between. Germline CDR1 reads DFQATT; CDR2 reads SNEGSKA (reference sequence). The CDR3 sequence is CSARAGTGGTSNQPQHF. In nucleotides, the CDR3 is TGCAGTGCTAGAGCCGGGACGGGGGGGACAAGCAATCAGCCCCAGCATTTT.

The rearrangement joins TRBV7-6 to TRBJ1-1; 7 bases match TRBD1. V lost 1 base to trimming and J lost 5 bases; unmatched junction nucleotides: 7. The CDR3 is 15 amino acids. The V gene's germline CDR1 is SGHVS and CDR2 FNYEAQ. The CDR3 bases are TGTGCCAGCAGCTTAGGTACAGGGGCGGATACTGAAGCTTTCTTT. Residues: CASSLGTGADTEAFF.

This clonotype occurred a few times. The rearrangement links TRBV27 to TRBJ2-1, with TRBD2 matching over 11 bases. The length of the CDR3 is 15 residues. CDR1 and CDR2 from the germline V gene are MNHEY and SMNVEV (reference sequence). After removal of 6 bases from V and 7 bases from J, the junction contained 8 bases not matched to a gene. The chain's CDR3 is CASRGTTSGVNEQFF. The CDR3 DNA sequence: TGTGCCAGCAGAGGGACGACTAGCGGGGTAAATGAGCAGTTCTTC.

The chain joins TRBV2 to TRBJ2-1; TRBD2 is a possible D gene (6 bases). V lost 8 bases and J 4 bases, leaving 12 bases between the germline ends. The CDR3 is made up of 13 amino acids. Looked up from germline, CDR1 is SNHLY and CDR2 is FYNNEI. The chain's CDR3 is CASSGTRYNEQFF. The CDR3 nucleotides are TGTGCCAGCTCCGGGACTCGTTACAATGAGCAGTTCTTC.

This clonotype was seen once. This chain joins TRBV6-2 or TRBV6-3 and TRBJ2-2; a weak D match, TRBD2 (5 bases). V was trimmed by 7 bases and J by 3 bases, leaving 9 bases between them. CDR3 length: 13 amino acids. From germline, CDR1 is MNHEY and CDR2 SVGEGT. The CDR3 DNA follows: TGTGCCAGCACCAACGGGGACACCGGGGAGCTGTTTTTT. It is translated as CASTNGDTGELFF.

This clonotype turned up a few times. The chain employs TRBV7-9 and TRBJ2-1, with 8 bases lining up with TRBD2. The V gene's germline CDR1 is SEHNR and CDR2 FQNEAQ (reference sequence). Trimming at V came to 2 bases and at J to 7 bases, leaving 10 bases not matched to a gene. CDR3 length equals 16 residues. The CDR3 loop is CASSLFRLAGFNEQFF. The CDR3 DNA sequence: TGTGCCAGCAGCTTATTTCGTCTAGCGGGCTTTAATGAGCAGTTCTTC.